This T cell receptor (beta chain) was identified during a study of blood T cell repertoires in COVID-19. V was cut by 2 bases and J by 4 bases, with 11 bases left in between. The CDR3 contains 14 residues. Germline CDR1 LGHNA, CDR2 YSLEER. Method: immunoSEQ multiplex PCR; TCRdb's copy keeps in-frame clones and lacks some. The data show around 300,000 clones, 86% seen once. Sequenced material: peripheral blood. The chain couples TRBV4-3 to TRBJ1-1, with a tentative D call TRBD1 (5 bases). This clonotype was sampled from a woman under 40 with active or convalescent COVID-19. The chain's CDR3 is CASSQRDRITEAFF. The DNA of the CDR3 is TGCGCCAGCAGCCAACGTGACAGAATCACTGAAGCTTTCTTT.